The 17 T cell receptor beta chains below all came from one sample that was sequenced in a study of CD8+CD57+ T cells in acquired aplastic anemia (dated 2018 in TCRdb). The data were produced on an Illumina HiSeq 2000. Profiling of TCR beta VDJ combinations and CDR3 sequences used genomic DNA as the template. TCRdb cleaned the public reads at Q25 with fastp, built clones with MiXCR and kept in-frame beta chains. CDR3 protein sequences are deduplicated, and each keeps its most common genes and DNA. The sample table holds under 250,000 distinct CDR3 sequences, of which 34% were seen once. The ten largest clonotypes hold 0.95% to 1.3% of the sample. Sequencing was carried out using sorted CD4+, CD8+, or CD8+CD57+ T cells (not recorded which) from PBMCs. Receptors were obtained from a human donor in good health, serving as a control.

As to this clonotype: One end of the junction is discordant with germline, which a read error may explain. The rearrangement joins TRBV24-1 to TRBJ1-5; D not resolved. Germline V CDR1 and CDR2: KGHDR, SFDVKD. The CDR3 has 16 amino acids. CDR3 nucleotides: TGTGCCAGCAGTTTAAGGACTTTTTCGGGGTATCAGCCCCAGCATTTT. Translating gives CASSLRTFSGYQPQHF.

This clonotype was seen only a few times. In DNA, the CDR3 is TGTGCCAGCAGTGTCACGGAGACCCAGTACTTC. Residues: CASSVTETQYF. The chain is built from TRBV2 and TRBJ2-5, with D unresolved. Trimming shortened V by 4 bases and J by 5 bases, and 5 bases separated the two germline ends. Per germline, CDR1 SNHLY and CDR2 FYNNEI. This CDR3 contains 11 residues.

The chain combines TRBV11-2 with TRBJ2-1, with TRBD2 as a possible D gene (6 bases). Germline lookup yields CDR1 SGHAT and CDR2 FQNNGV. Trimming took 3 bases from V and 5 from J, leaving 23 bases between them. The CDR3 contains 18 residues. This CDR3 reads CASSFPLGLSDAHNEQFF. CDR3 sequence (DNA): TGTGCCAGCAGCTTCCCCCTGGGACTTTCGGATGCCCACAATGAGCAGTTCTTC.

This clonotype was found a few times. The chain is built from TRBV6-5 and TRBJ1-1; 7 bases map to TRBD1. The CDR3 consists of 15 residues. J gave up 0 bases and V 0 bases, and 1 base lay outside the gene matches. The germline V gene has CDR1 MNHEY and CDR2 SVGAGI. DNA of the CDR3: TGTGCCAGCAGTTACTCAGGGACAGTGAACACTGAAGCTTTCTTT. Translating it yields CASSYSGTVNTEAFF.

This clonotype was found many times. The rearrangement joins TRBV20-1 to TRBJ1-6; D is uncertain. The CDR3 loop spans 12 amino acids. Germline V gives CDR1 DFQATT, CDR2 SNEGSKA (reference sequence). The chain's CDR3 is CSASGANSPLHF. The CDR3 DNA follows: TGCAGCGCCTCAGGAGCCAATTCACCCCTCCACTTT.

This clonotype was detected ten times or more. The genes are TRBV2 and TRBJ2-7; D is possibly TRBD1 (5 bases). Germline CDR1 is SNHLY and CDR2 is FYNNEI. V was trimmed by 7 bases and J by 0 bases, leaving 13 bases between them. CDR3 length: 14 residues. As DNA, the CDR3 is TGTGCCAGCACGGACACATTACTCTCCTACGAGCAGTACTTC. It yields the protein CASTDTLLSYEQYF.

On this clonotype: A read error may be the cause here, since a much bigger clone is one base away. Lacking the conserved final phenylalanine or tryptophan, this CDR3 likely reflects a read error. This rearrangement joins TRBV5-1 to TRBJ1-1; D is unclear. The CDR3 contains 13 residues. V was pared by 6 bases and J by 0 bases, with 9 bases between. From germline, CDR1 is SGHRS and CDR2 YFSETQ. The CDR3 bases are TGCGCCAGCACACGGAGCATGAACACTGAAGCTTTCCTT. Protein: CASTRSMNTEAFL.

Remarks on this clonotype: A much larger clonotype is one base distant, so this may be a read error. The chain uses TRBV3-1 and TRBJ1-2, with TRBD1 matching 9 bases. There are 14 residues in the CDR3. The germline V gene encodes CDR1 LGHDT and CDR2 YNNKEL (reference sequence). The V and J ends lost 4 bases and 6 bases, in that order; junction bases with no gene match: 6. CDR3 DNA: TGTGCCAGCAGCCGCAGGGACAGGGTCCATGGCTACACCTTC. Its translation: CASSRRDRVHGYTF. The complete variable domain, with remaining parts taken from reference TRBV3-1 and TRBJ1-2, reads DTAVSQTPKYLVTQMGNDKSIKCEQNLGHDTMYWYKQDSKKFLKIMFSYNNKELIINETVPNRFSPKSPDKAHLNLHINSLELGDSAVYFCASSRRDRVHGYTFGSGTRLTVV.

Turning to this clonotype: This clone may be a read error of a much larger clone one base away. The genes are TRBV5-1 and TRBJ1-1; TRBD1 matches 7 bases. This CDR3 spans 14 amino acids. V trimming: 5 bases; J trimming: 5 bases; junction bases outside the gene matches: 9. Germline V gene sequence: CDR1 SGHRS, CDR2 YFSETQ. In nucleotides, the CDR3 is TGCGCCAGCAGAGGAGGAGGGGGCTCTACTGAAGCTTTCTTT. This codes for CASRGGGGSTEAFF.

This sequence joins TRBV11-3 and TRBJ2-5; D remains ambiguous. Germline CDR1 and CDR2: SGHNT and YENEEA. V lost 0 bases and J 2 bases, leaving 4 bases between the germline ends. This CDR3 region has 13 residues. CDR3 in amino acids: CASSLDWQETQYF. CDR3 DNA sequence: TGTGCCAGCAGCTTAGATTGGCAAGAGACCCAGTACTTC.

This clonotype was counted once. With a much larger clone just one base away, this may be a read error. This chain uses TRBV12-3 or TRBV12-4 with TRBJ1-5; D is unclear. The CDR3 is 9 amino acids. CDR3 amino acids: CASSQPQHF. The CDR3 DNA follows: TGTGCCAGCAGTCAGCCCCAGCATTTT.

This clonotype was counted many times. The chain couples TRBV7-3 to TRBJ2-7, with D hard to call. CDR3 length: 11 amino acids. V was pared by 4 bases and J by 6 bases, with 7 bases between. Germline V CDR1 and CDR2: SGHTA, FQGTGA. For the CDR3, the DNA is TGTGCCAGCAGCTCCGTACTCGAGCAGTACTTC. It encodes CASSSVLEQYF.

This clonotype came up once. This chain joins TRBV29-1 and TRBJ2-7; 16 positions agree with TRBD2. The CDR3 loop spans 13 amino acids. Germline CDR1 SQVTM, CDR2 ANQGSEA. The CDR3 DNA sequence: TGCAGTGAGGGACTAGCGGGAGGGTACGAGCAGTACTTC. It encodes CSEGLAGGYEQYF.

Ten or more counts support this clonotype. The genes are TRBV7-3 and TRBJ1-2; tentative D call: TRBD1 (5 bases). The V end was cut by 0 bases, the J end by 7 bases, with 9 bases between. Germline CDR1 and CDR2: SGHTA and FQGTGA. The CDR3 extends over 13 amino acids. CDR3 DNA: TGTGCCAGCAGCTTAACCAACGGGGCTGGCTACACCTTC. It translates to CASSLTNGAGYTF.

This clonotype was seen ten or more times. The CDR3 protein is CSAKGFTDTQYF. The DNA for the CDR3 is TGCAGTGCTAAAGGGTTCACAGATACGCAGTATTTT. J is TRBJ2-3 and V is TRBV20-1; D is unresolved. V was clipped by 4 bases and J by 2 bases, with 7 bases between them. Germline lookup yields CDR1 DFQATT and CDR2 SNEGSKA (reference sequence). The CDR3 loop spans 12 amino acids.

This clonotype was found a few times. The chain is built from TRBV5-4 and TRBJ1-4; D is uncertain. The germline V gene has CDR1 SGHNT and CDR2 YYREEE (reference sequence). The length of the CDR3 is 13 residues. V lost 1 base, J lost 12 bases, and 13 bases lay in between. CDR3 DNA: TGTGCCAGCAGCTTGTGGTTCGGTGGGGAACTGTTTTTT. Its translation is CASSLWFGGELFF. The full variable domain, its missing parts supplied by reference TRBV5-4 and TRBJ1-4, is ETGVTQSPTHLIKTRGQQVTLRCSSQSGHNTVSWYQQALGQGPQFIFQYYREEENGRGNFPPRFSGLQFPNYSSELNVNALELDDSALYLCASSLWFGGELFFGSGTQLSVL.

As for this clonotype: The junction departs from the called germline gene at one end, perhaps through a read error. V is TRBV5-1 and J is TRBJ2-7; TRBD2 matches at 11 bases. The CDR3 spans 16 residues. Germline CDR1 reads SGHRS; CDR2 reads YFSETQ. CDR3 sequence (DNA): TGCGCCAGCAGCTTGGTGGGGACTAGCGGAGCCTACGAGCAGCACTTC. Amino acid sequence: CASSLVGTSGAYEQHF.